This TCR beta chain was sequenced for a study of CD8 T cells in Susac syndrome. Random hexamers were used to reverse transcribe the RNA input (roughly 0.5 to 1 ug). TCRdb analysed the immunoSEQ multiplex PCR reads with MiXCR anew, one entry per CDR3 protein. The sample lists some 68,000 distinct CDR3 sequences; around 93% were seen once. V dropped 2 bases and J dropped 2 bases, with 16 bases sitting between them. This CDR3 is 16 amino acids long. CDR1 and CDR2 (germline): DFQATT, SNEGSKA (reference sequence). The sequencing input was CD4+ T cells from PBMCs. This clonotype was sampled from a human donor with Susac syndrome. The chain combines TRBV20-1 with TRBJ2-1; TRBD2 might be the D (5 bases). CDR3 nucleotide sequence: TGCAGTGCTAGATCATTCCCGGGGATCCCCTACAATGAGCAGTTCTTC. Translating gives CSARSFPGIPYNEQFF.